The rows below give T cell receptor beta chains drawn from one sample of a study of regulatory T cells in long-lasting Graves disease. A single record per CDR3 protein comes from TCRdb applying MiXCR to the reads. The table lists over 800 distinct CDR3 sequences, roughly nine tenths of them singletons. Source: peripheral blood mononuclear cells (PBMCs), taken with antithyroid drug treatment, in newly diagnosed or persistent Graves disease (not recorded which). Every receptor here comes from a woman between 25 and 40 years old with Graves disease. CDR3s include the opening cysteine and the closing phenylalanine or tryptophan. The D gene is left open where the match is weak. Expanded clones are given a class, and other clones once, few, many or no size at all.

TRBV10-3	TRBJ2-5	once	TRBD1	CAISEPGQGKETQYF	TGTGCCATCAGTGAACCGGGACAGGGGAAAGAGACCCAGTACTTC
TRBV20-1	TRBJ1-2	-	-	CSVPTANYGYTF	TGCAGTGTCCCGACAGCTAACTATGGCTACACCTTC
TRBV9	TRBJ2-7	-	TRBD2	CASSVREDGDYEQYF	TGTGCCAGCAGCGTACGGGAGGATGGAGACTACGAGCAGTACTTC
TRBV29-1	TRBJ2-7	-	TRBD2	CSAEIGLAGVTSYEQYF	TGCAGCGCAGAGATCGGACTAGCGGGAGTTACCTCCTACGAGCAGTACTTC
TRBV20-1	TRBJ2-3	-	-	CSAIIIQPDTQYF	TGCAGTGCTATTATTATCCAGCCAGATACGCAGTATTTT
TRBV4-1	TRBJ2-5	-	TRBD1	CASSQTGGETQYF	TGCGCCAGCAGCCAAACAGGGGGCGAGACCCAGTACTTC
TRBV19	TRBJ1-4	-	-	CATAIRGRANEKLFF	TGTGCCACCGCGATCCGGGGGCGGGCTAATGAAAAACTGTTTTTT
TRBV20-1	TRBJ2-7	once	TRBD2	CSASGTSGRASGYEQYF	TGCAGTGCTTCCGGGACTAGCGGGAGGGCCTCGGGTTACGAGCAGTACTTC
TRBV9	TRBJ2-7	-	TRBD2	CASSVGIAGENEQYF	TGTGCCAGCAGCGTGGGTATAGCGGGAGAGAACGAGCAGTACTTC
TRBV11-2	TRBJ2-1	-	TRBD1	CASSLGTGASIREQFF	TGTGCCAGCAGCTTAGGGACAGGGGCTTCGATTCGTGAGCAGTTCTTC
TRBV20-1	TRBJ1-1	-	-	CSARDLRGGTEAFF	TGCAGTGCTAGAGACCTAAGGGGTGGGACTGAAGCTTTCTTT
TRBV19	TRBJ1-2	-	TRBD1	CASIPGTGIRYGYTF	TGTGCCAGTATTCCCGGGACAGGGATTCGGTATGGCTACACCTTC
TRBV6-5	TRBJ2-1	-	-	CASSYSGSSYNEQFF	TGTGCCAGCAGTTACTCCGGGAGTTCCTACAATGAGCAGTTCTTC
TRBV6-1	TRBJ2-7	-	-	CASRVTESSYEQYF	TGTGCCAGCAGGGTGACGGAGTCCTCCTACGAGCAGTACTTC